This paragraph covers one T cell receptor beta chain sequence. The assay was immunoSEQ multiplex PCR, and TCRdb's table has in-frame clones only and misses some. Here the sample spans more than 35,000 clones, over 75% being singletons. The data belong to a study of lymphopenia after photon versus proton radiotherapy. CDR3 size: 16 residues. The ends lost 5 bases at V and 4 bases at J; junction bases unmatched: 13. The germline V gene encodes CDR1 LNHDA and CDR2 SQIVND (reference sequence). This receptor was taken from a man over 45 with gastric cancer. This chain uses TRBV19 with TRBJ2-7, with TRBD1 identical over 8 bases. The sample in question was peripheral blood, obtained from a patient treated with photon-based radiotherapy. In nucleotides, the CDR3 is TGTGCCAGTAGTCCCCGGACAGGGAAAGGGTCTTACGAGCAGTACTTC. Translation: CASSPRTGKGSYEQYF. Filled out from reference TRBV19 and TRBJ2-7, the complete variable domain reads DGGITQSPKYLFRKEGQNVTLSCEQNLNHDAMYWYRQDPGQGLRLIYYSQIVNDFQKGDIAEGYSVSREKKESFPLTVTSAQKNPTAFYLCASSPRTGKGSYEQYFGPGTRLTVT.